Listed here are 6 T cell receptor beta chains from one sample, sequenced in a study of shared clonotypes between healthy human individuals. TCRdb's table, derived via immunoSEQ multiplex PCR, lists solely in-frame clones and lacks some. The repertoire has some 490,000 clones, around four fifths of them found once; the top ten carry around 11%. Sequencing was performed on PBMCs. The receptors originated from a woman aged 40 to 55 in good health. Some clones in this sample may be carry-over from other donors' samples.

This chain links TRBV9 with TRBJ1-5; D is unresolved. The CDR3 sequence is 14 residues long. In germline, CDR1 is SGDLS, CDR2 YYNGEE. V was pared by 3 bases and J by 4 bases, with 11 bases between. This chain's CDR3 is CASSALGGNQPQHF. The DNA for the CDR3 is TGTGCCAGCAGCGCCCTTGGTGGGAATCAGCCCCAGCATTTT.

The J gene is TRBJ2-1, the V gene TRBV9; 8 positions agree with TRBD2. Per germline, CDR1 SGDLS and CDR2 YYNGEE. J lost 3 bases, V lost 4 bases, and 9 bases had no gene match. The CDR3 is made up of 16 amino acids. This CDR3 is CASSLEGTSFYNEQFF. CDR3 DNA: TGTGCCAGCAGCCTAGAAGGGACTAGTTTCTACAATGAGCAGTTCTTC.

The CDR3 is CASNSGTAGTGELFF. CDR3 nucleotides: TGTGCCAGCAACTCCGGGACAGCCGGCACCGGGGAGCTGTTTTTT. The rearrangement uses TRBV6-6 and TRBJ2-2, with TRBD1 matching 7 bases. CDR3 size: 15 residues. V shed 7 bases and J 4 bases; nucleotides not matched to a gene: 9. In germline, CDR1 is MNHNY, CDR2 SVGAGI (reference sequence).

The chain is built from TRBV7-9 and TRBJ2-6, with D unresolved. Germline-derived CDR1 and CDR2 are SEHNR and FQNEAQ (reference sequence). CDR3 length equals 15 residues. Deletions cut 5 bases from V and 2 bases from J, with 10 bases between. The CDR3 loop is CASSPIAAGANVLTF. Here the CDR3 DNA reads TGTGCCAGCAGCCCAATAGCAGCTGGGGCCAACGTCCTGACTTTC.

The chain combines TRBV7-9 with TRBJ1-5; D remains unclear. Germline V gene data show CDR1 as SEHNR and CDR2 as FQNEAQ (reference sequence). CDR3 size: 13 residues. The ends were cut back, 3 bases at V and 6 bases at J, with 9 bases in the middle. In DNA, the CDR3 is TGTGCCAGCAGCTTTAGGGAAAGTCAGCCCCAGCATTTT. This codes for CASSFRESQPQHF.

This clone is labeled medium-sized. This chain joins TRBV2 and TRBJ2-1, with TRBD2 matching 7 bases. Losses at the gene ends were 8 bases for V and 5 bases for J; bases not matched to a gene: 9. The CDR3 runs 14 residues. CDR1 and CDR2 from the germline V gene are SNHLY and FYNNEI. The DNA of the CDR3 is TGTGCCAGCCGGGCGGGAGCCAGCCACAATGAGCAGTTCTTC. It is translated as CASRAGASHNEQFF.